The 26 T cell receptor beta chains below all came from one sample that was sequenced in a study of regulatory T cells in long-lasting Graves disease. With iRepertoire HTBI primers and Arm-PCR of CDR3 regions, TCR beta libraries were built. TCRdb processed the multiplex PCR reads anew with MiXCR; each CDR3 protein has one entry. The sample includes around 430,000 distinct CDR3 sequences, roughly 23% seen only once; the top ten take around 13%. Documented time point: persistent/refractory GD, antithyroid drugs over 5 years with positive TRAb. There was RNA extracted from PBMCs, and the TCR library was made from it. This specimen consisted of peripheral blood mononuclear cells (PBMCs), obtained when the disease was refractory, from a patient treated with antithyroid drugs. The receptor source for this set is a female donor with Graves disease.

This chain uses TRBV18 with TRBJ2-5; 7 positions match TRBD1. CDR1 is KGHSH, CDR2 LQKENI, per germline. The J segment lost 3 bases and the V segment lost 4 bases, leaving 5 bases of the junction unmatched. The CDR3 length is 14 residues. CDR3 bases: TGTGCCAGCTCACAACGAGACAGGGAAGAGACCCAGTACTTC. As protein: CASSQRDREETQYF.

The sample holds a few counts of this clonotype. This CDR3 is CASSLGVGKLFF. DNA for the CDR3: TGTGCCAGCAGCTTAGGGGTGGGGAAACTGTTTTTT. V usage is TRBV7-2 and J usage is TRBJ1-4; D gene ambiguous. Germline V gene lookup returns CDR1 SGHTA and CDR2 FQGNSA. The V end was cut by 1 base, the J end by 11 bases, with 8 bases between. This CDR3 spans 12 amino acids.

The chain carries TRBV30 and TRBJ2-7; tentatively, D is TRBD2 (5 bases). This CDR3 is built from 13 residues. Between the trimmed V and J ends, which lost 4 bases and 3 bases, there was a span of 13 bases. Germline values: CDR1 GTSNPN, CDR2 SVGIG (reference sequence). This chain's CDR3 is CAWNRLRVYEQYF. The CDR3 bases are TGTGCCTGGAACCGACTGCGGGTCTACGAGCAGTACTTC. The complete variable domain, with remaining parts taken from reference TRBV30 and TRBJ2-7, reads SQTIHQWPATLVQPVGSPLSLECTVEGTSNPNLYWYRQAAGRGLQLLFYSVGIGQISSEVPQNLSASRPQDRQFILSSKKLLLSDSGFYLCAWNRLRVYEQYFGPGTRLTVT.

This clonotype has ten or more counts. The gene calls are TRBV28 and TRBJ1-5; D not resolved. This CDR3 has 16 amino acids. V was trimmed by 0 bases and J by 5 bases, leaving 14 bases between them. Germline values: CDR1 MDHEN, CDR2 SYDVKM. The CDR3 DNA follows: TGTGCCAGCAGTTTATGGGGCGTGGTTCAGCATCAGCCCCAGCATTTT. This encodes CASSLWGVVQHQPQHF. The full variable domain, with the rest looked up from reference TRBV28 and TRBJ1-5, is DVKVTQSSRYLVKRTGEKVFLECVQDMDHENMFWYRQDPGLGLRLIYFSYDVKMKEKGDIPEGYSVSREKKERFSLILESASTNQTSMYLCASSLWGVVQHQPQHFGDGTRLSIL.

The chain employs TRBV7-2 and TRBJ1-3, with D uncertain. V lost 2 bases, J lost 4 bases, and 21 bases lay in between. In germline, CDR1 is SGHTA, CDR2 FQGNSA. The CDR3 is made up of 18 amino acids. CDR3: CASSLWRGQPTLGNTIYF. The CDR3 bases are TGTGCCAGCAGCTTATGGCGTGGGCAGCCTACCCTCGGAAACACCATATATTTT. Variable domain in full (rest from reference TRBV7-2 and TRBJ1-3): GAGVSQSPSNKVTEKGKDVELRCDPISGHTALYWYRQSLGQGLEFLIYFQGNSAPDKSGLPSDRFSAERTGGSVSTLTIQRTQQEDSAVYLCASSLWRGQPTLGNTIYFGEGSWLTVV.

This clonotype was observed a few times. The J gene is TRBJ1-6, the V gene TRBV28; weak D call: TRBD1 (5 bases). CDR1 and CDR2 from the germline V gene are MDHEN and SYDVKM. The CDR3 covers 13 residues. Trimming took 10 bases from V and 6 from J, leaving 13 bases between them. The chain's CDR3 is CATGAITNSPLHF. The CDR3 DNA reads as TGTGCCACTGGGGCTATAACTAATTCACCCCTCCACTTT. Full variable domain (remainder filled in from reference TRBV28 and TRBJ1-6): DVKVTQSSRYLVKRTGEKVFLECVQDMDHENMFWYRQDPGLGLRLIYFSYDVKMKEKGDIPEGYSVSREKKERFSLILESASTNQTSMYLCATGAITNSPLHFGNGTRLTVT.

Only a few counts were recorded for this clonotype. The rearrangement uses TRBV20-1 and TRBJ1-1; no clear D gene. The ends were cut back, 0 bases at V and 0 bases at J, with 8 bases in the middle. CDR3 length: 14 amino acids. The germline V gene encodes CDR1 DFQATT and CDR2 SNEGSKA (reference sequence). The CDR3 spells CSARDWQMNTEAFF. The CDR3 DNA is TGCAGTGCTAGAGATTGGCAGATGAACACTGAAGCTTTCTTT.

This clonotype has ten or more counts. The rearrangement uses TRBV28 and TRBJ1-1; the match to TRBD1 covers 8 bases. Germline trimming cut 5 bases from V and 4 bases from J; bases unmatched to any gene: 6. Germline values: CDR1 MDHEN, CDR2 SYDVKM. The CDR3 extends over 14 amino acids. CDR3 sequence reads: CASSSTDRVTEAFF. CDR3 in DNA: TGTGCCAGCAGTAGTACGGACAGGGTCACTGAAGCTTTCTTT.

The gene calls are TRBV20-1 and TRBJ2-7, with 8 bases matching TRBD2. This CDR3 is built from 13 residues. Germline loops: CDR1 DFQATT, CDR2 SNEGSKA (reference sequence). J gave up 2 bases and V 6 bases, and 6 bases lay outside the gene matches. Written as DNA, the CDR3 is TGCAGTGCCGGGGGGGGCAGCCCCTACGAGCAGTACTTC. It specifies CSAGGGSPYEQYF.

This clonotype showed up many times. CDR3 protein: CASSPSQGVANEKLFF. The CDR3 region has the DNA TGTGCCAGCAGTCCCTCCCAGGGGGTTGCTAATGAAAAACTGTTTTTT. The rearrangement joins TRBV27 to TRBJ1-4, with 7 bases that match TRBD1. The CDR3 sequence is 16 residues long. Germline V lookup: CDR1 MNHEY, CDR2 SMNVEV (reference sequence). The V gene end was trimmed by 5 bases and the J gene end by 3 bases; junction bases not matched to a gene: 9.

In DNA form, the CDR3 reads TGTGCCAGCAGCGGGGCTACTAGCGGGACGTGGGAGACCCAGTACTTC. The encoded protein is CASSGATSGTWETQYF. This chain connects TRBV9 to TRBJ2-5; the match to TRBD2 covers 10 bases. The CDR3 has 16 residues. V trimming: 3 bases; J trimming: 5 bases; junction bases outside the gene matches: 10. CDR1 SGDLS and CDR2 YYNGEE come from the germline V gene.

The chain links TRBV7-2 to TRBJ2-3, with TRBD2 matching 7 bases. This CDR3 has 16 residues. Germline trimming cut 1 base from V and 4 bases from J; bases unmatched to any gene: 8. Germline V lookup: CDR1 SGHTA, CDR2 FQGNSA. The CDR3 region has the DNA TGTGCCAGCAGCTTAGTGGGGGGGAGCAACTCAGATACGCAGTATTTT. This codes for CASSLVGGSNSDTQYF.

This clonotype was counted at least ten times. The V gene is TRBV28, the J gene TRBJ1-6; the D gene is possibly TRBD1 (6 bases). From germline, CDR1 is MDHEN and CDR2 SYDVKM. Trimming removed 2 bases at V and 10 bases at J, with 15 bases between. The CDR3 extends over 15 amino acids. The CDR3 DNA reads as TGTGCCAGCAGTTTACGGAAGGGGGGATTCTCACCCCTCCACTTT. Encoded protein: CASSLRKGGFSPLHF.

This clonotype was detected ten times or more. V and J are TRBV6-1 and TRBJ1-6; no reliable D call. Trimming left V 6 bases short and J 7 bases short, with 16 bases between. Germline lookup yields CDR1 MNHNS and CDR2 SASEGT. The CDR3 is 15 amino acids. CDR3 DNA: TGTGCCAGCAGGGAAATACAAAGCCCAAATTCACCCCTCCACTTT. It codes for CASREIQSPNSPLHF.

V is TRBV7-9 and J is TRBJ2-7; D assignment may be TRBD1 or TRBD2 (6 bases each). Trimming shortened V by 5 bases and J by 5 bases, and 22 bases separated the two germline ends. Germline assignment: CDR1 SEHNR and CDR2 FQNEAQ (reference sequence). The CDR3 is made up of 16 amino acids. The chain's CDR3 is CASSGGGRTEGNEQYF. CDR3 nucleotide sequence: TGTGCCAGCAGCGGTGGTGGGAGGACAGAGGGTAACGAGCAGTACTTC.

This chain links TRBV29-1 with TRBJ2-4; the D is unclear. V lost 1 base and J 1 base, leaving 8 bases between the germline ends. The CDR3 is 14 residues long. CDR1 is SQVTM, CDR2 ANQGSEA, per germline. DNA for the CDR3: TGCAGCGTTGAAGGGGATACGGCCAAAAACATTCAGTACTTC. As protein: CSVEGDTAKNIQYF.

This clonotype was counted a few times. This sequence joins TRBV7-6 and TRBJ2-6, with D possibly TRBD2 on 6 matching bases. The CDR3 spans 19 residues. The germline CDR1 and CDR2 sequences are SGHVS and FNYEAQ. V was trimmed by 0 bases and J by 0 bases, leaving 15 bases between them. CDR3 DNA: TGTGCCAGCAGCTTAGCCACGGGACGGGGGATCTCTGGGGCCAACGTCCTGACTTTC. Protein: CASSLATGRGISGANVLTF.

This clonotype was seen a handful of times. One base away lies a much larger clone, so this may be a sequencing read error. This chain joins TRBV6-1 and TRBJ2-7; TRBD1 is a possible D gene (6 bases). CDR3 size: 14 residues. Germline V gives CDR1 MNHNS, CDR2 SASEGT. V lost 5 bases, J lost 0 bases, and 11 bases lay in between. DNA of the CDR3: TGTGCCAGCAGTCCCCGGGACACCTCCTACGAGCAGTACTTC. It specifies CASSPRDTSYEQYF.

This sequence joins TRBV27 and TRBJ2-7; D unclear. Germline loops: CDR1 MNHEY, CDR2 SMNVEV (reference sequence). With 0 bases removed from V and 0 bases from J, the gap between germline ends came to 9 bases. The CDR3 has 15 amino acids. The CDR3 region has the DNA TGTGCCAGCAGTTTATCGATCGGCAGCTCCTACGAGCAGTACTTC. It encodes CASSLSIGSSYEQYF.

The chain combines TRBV28 with TRBJ2-1, with D perhaps matching TRBD2 (6 bases). This CDR3 region has 11 residues. The V end lost 6 bases, the J end lost 8 bases, and 8 bases lay between the germline ends. Germline CDR1 reads MDHEN; CDR2 reads SYDVKM. The CDR3, as DNA: TGTGCCAGCAGGGGACTGGATGAGCAGTTCTTC. This gives the protein CASRGLDEQFF. Full variable domain (outside the CDR3, taken from reference TRBV28 and TRBJ2-1): DVKVTQSSRYLVKRTGEKVFLECVQDMDHENMFWYRQDPGLGLRLIYFSYDVKMKEKGDIPEGYSVSREKKERFSLILESASTNQTSMYLCASRGLDEQFFGPGTRLTVL.

Here the CDR3 reads CAWSKAGGTEAFF. CDR3 bases: TGTGCCTGGAGTAAGGCAGGGGGGACTGAAGCTTTCTTT. The chain employs TRBV30 and TRBJ1-1; 7 bases match TRBD1. The CDR3 length is 13 residues. Germline values: CDR1 GTSNPN, CDR2 SVGIG (reference sequence). The V and J ends lost 2 bases and 5 bases, in that order; junction bases with no gene match: 5. Variable domain in full (rest from reference TRBV30 and TRBJ1-1): SQTIHQWPATLVQPVGSPLSLECTVEGTSNPNLYWYRQAAGRGLQLLFYSVGIGQISSEVPQNLSASRPQDRQFILSSKKLLLSDSGFYLCAWSKAGGTEAFFGQGTRLTVV.

Remarks on this clonotype: Just one base apart from a much larger clone, this may be a read error. The rearrangement joins TRBV11-2 to TRBJ1-1, with D perhaps TRBD1 (5 bases). This CDR3 is built from 15 residues. V shed 5 bases and J shed 4 bases, with 17 bases lying between them. Germline V lookup: CDR1 SGHAT, CDR2 FQNNGV. The CDR3 DNA sequence: TGTGCCAGCAGCCCTGGGGCCAGGGATAGCACTGAAGCTTTCTTT. Translated: CASSPGARDSTEAFF. The full variable domain, completed using reference TRBV11-2 and TRBJ1-1, is EAGVAQSPRYKIIEKRQSVAFWCNPISGHATLYWYQQILGQGPKLLIQFQNNGVVDDSQLPKDRFSAERLKGVDSTLKIQPAKLEDSAVYLCASSPGARDSTEAFFGQGTRLTVV.

This clonotype was found a few times. This chain links TRBV6-5 with TRBJ2-7, with no clear D. Germline loops: CDR1 MNHEY, CDR2 SVGAGI. Trimming removed 0 bases from V and 4 bases from J, with 10 bases in between. The CDR3 consists of 14 residues. The CDR3 DNA is TGTGCCAGCAGTTACTCCACCAGAAAATACGAGCAGTACTTC. Amino acids: CASSYSTRKYEQYF.

This clonotype has ten or more counts. The chain combines TRBV28 with TRBJ1-1; 10 bases match TRBD1. V gave up 7 bases and J gave up 8 bases; unmatched junction bases: 19. This CDR3 has 17 residues. Per the germline V gene, CDR1 is MDHEN and CDR2 is SYDVKM. The CDR3: CASNQRVLETGGEEAFF. CDR3 DNA sequence: TGTGCCAGCAACCAACGGGTATTGGAGACAGGGGGCGAAGAAGCTTTCTTT.

This clonotype was observed many times. The rearrangement uses TRBV24-1 and TRBJ2-2; D is unclear. Germline V gene data show CDR1 as KGHDR and CDR2 as SFDVKD. This CDR3 contains 12 residues. V lost 4 bases and J 3 bases, leaving 2 bases between the germline ends. The chain's CDR3 is CATSEDTGELFF. The CDR3 bases are TGTGCCACCAGTGAGGACACCGGGGAGCTGTTTTTT.

This clonotype was counted a few times. The rearrangement links TRBV7-9 to TRBJ2-7, with a tentative D call TRBD1 (5 bases). Between the trimmed V and J ends, which lost 1 base and 7 bases, there was a span of 17 bases. CDR1 SEHNR and CDR2 FQNEAQ come from the germline V gene (reference sequence). This CDR3 has 15 amino acids. The CDR3 loop is CASSLEGVHPVEQYF. DNA of the CDR3: TGTGCCAGCAGCTTAGAAGGGGTACACCCGGTGGAGCAGTACTTC.